This T cell receptor (beta chain) is from a study of Ad26.COV2.S vaccination and SARS-CoV-2 variants. In regard to this clone: What it recognizes is unknown.

Treatment in this sample: around 19 received Ad26.COV2.S at low or high dose, single or two shots; several received placebo; per-sample allocation not given. It was on day 63 after the first vaccine or placebo injection that samples were taken. Recruitment in Boston yielded a donor of adult age, 18-55 years. Study-wide points: CD8+ and CD4+ T cells specific for spike reportedly responded with substantial breadth after vaccination. TCR breadth and depth analyses may have underestimated total T cell responses.

This table comes from immunoSEQ multiplex PCR, and its TCRdb copy is limited to in-frame clones, with some not included. The sample lists some 320,000 clones, 86% occurring once. Germline trimming cut 5 bases from V and 6 bases from J; bases unmatched to any gene: 7. The germline gives CDR1 MNHNY, CDR2 SVGAGI (reference sequence). The CDR3 spans 14 residues. This clonotype was sampled from a person between 18 and 60 years old who received the Ad26.COV2.S COVID-19 vaccine or a placebo. The gene calls are TRBV6-6 and TRBJ2-7, with 10 bases identical to TRBD1. This material consisted of peripheral blood, taken in a trial of Ad26.COV2.S vaccine versus placebo. CDR3 sequence reads: CASSRPGQGSEQYF. DNA for the CDR3: TGTGCCAGCAGTCGACCGGGACAGGGGTCCGAGCAGTACTTC.